This TCR beta chain stems from a study of cytomegalovirus exposure and HLA in healthy donors. PCR primers comprised 60 Vbeta and 13 Jbeta primers. The method was immunoSEQ multiplex PCR; TCRdb's version includes in-frame clones alone and lacks a portion of them. The sample yields 160,000 or so clones, about three quarters seen once. Concerning this clone: Its specificity is unknown.

Notes on the study in general: Rare TCR sequences dominated, though some public TCRs recurred in many donors. Prediction of most subjects' HLA-A and HLA-B alleles by TCR beta sequences was reportedly accurate. A classifier reportedly called cytomegalovirus status with high sensitivity and specificity.

Sequenced sample: PBMCs. The sequence came from a man aged 18 to 35 in good health and CMV-seropositive.

This CDR3 is CASSQWWTGAEKLFF. The CDR3 coding sequence is TGTGCCAGCAGCCAATGGTGGACAGGGGCCGAAAAACTGTTTTTT. The chain is built from TRBV4-2 and TRBJ1-4; 9 positions match TRBD1. The CDR3 runs to 15 residues. CDR1 LGHNA and CDR2 YNFKEQ come from the germline V gene. V was clipped by 2 bases and J by 8 bases; unmatched bases: 6.